The clone carrying this T cell receptor beta chain has only one observation. This entry belongs to a study of blood T cell repertoires in COVID-19. Study-wide background: Specimens from acute and convalescent COVID-19 originated in the United States, Italy and Spain. In each case, the material was cDNA or gDNA derived from T cells, B-cell-depleted T cells, or PBMCs.

V shed 4 bases, J shed 0 bases, and the junction held 5 bases outside the gene matches. There are 15 residues in the CDR3. Germline-derived CDR1 and CDR2 are SGHRS and YFSETQ. TCRdb's table, derived via immunoSEQ multiplex PCR, lists solely in-frame clones and lacks some. This table has 70,000 or so clones, roughly 90% appearing once. The TCR was taken from a man between 60 and 75 years old with acute or convalescent COVID-19. The chain carries TRBV5-1 and TRBJ1-2, with TRBD1 matching over 8 bases. The sample was peripheral blood. The CDR3, as DNA: TGCGCCAGCAGCCCCAGGACAGGGACTAACTATGGCTACACCTTC. The encoded protein is CASSPRTGTNYGYTF.